This entry lists 31 T cell receptor beta chains sequenced from one sample in a study of vaccination effects on CD4 cells after COVID-19. ViraFEST used viral peptide pools to expand antigen-specific CD4+ T cells before sequencing. After about 10 days in culture, the CD4+ T cells were isolated. The person had a PCR-confirmed SARS-CoV-2 infection during March to December 2020. Libraries were prepared by immunoSEQ multiplex PCR; TCRdb keeps only in-frame clonotypes and omits some of them. The repertoire consists of about 45,000 clones, with about 68% occurring once and the leading ten covering under 30%. Antigens of these TCRs are unknown. This material consisted of CD4+ T cells from PBMCs cultured with a peptide pool, taken before COVID-19 vaccination. The receptor source for this set is a human donor who had a prior SARS-CoV-2 infection.

The V gene is TRBV11-3, the J gene TRBJ2-7; maybe TRBD2 (5 bases). The CDR3 has 15 amino acids. From germline, CDR1 is SGHNT and CDR2 YENEEA. The ends were cut back, 1 base at V and 6 bases at J, with 16 bases in the middle. The DNA for the CDR3 is TGTGCCAGCAGCTTAGGGGAGACCGGGTCAAGCGAGCAGTACTTC. This gives the protein CASSLGETGSSEQYF.

The gene calls are TRBV10-3 and TRBJ1-1; 8 nucleotides agree with TRBD1. The CDR3 totals 14 residues. CDR1 and CDR2 from the germline V gene are ENHRY and SYGVKD. The V and J ends lost 7 bases and 4 bases, in that order; junction bases with no gene match: 8. The CDR3 DNA reads as TGTGCCATCAACGTGGACAGGGCGAGCACTGAAGCTTTCTTT. Translated, it gives CAINVDRASTEAFF.

The gene calls are TRBV6-5 and TRBJ1-6, with D perhaps matching TRBD1 (6 bases). CDR3 size: 15 residues. Germline V lookup: CDR1 MNHEY, CDR2 SVGAGI. Trimming cost V 7 bases and J 8 bases, with 18 bases left between them. The DNA for the CDR3 is TGTGCCAGCACGGGGGGGCCCCGGGAGTATTCACCCCTCCACTTT. It yields the protein CASTGGPREYSPLHF.

The chain couples TRBV2 to TRBJ1-4; D is unresolved. Looked up from germline, CDR1 is SNHLY and CDR2 is FYNNEI. CDR3 length: 14 amino acids. The germline V and J ends were trimmed by 2 bases and 5 bases, with 9 bases remaining between them. The CDR3 loop reads CASSESLQNEKLFF. In DNA, the CDR3 is TGTGCCAGCAGTGAATCGTTACAAAATGAAAAACTGTTTTTT.

This clone was observed a handful of times. The CDR3 reads CASSLGLASSYEQYF. CDR3 nucleotide sequence: TGTGCCAGCAGCTTGGGACTAGCGAGCTCCTACGAGCAGTACTTC. V usage is TRBV5-6 and J usage is TRBJ2-7, with 8 bases identical to TRBD2. The length of the CDR3 is 15 residues. V dropped 0 bases and J dropped 0; count of bases not matched to a gene: 2. Germline lookup yields CDR1 SGHDT and CDR2 YYEEEE.

The V gene is TRBV6-5, the J gene TRBJ2-3; TRBD1 might be the D (5 bases). Per germline, CDR1 MNHEY and CDR2 SVGAGI. CDR3 length equals 16 residues. The V and J ends lost 0 bases and 9 bases respectively, with 19 bases between them. The DNA of the CDR3 is TGTGCCAGCAGTTACTCCGTGTCTACAGGCGTCAAGACGCAGTATTTT. This codes for CASSYSVSTGVKTQYF.

Points on this clone: Mismatch with germline at one junction end may stem from a read error. The chain joins TRBV7-7 to TRBJ2-2, with a weak D call TRBD2 (5 bases). CDR1 is SSHAT, CDR2 FNYEAQ, per germline (reference sequence). The CDR3 spans 17 residues. CDR3 nucleotides: TGTGCTAGCAGCTTAGCGCCATCTCGGGCGAACACCGGGGAGCTGTTTTTT. Translating gives CASSLAPSRANTGELFF. The full variable domain, with the rest looked up from reference TRBV7-7 and TRBJ2-2, is GAGVSQSPRYKVTKRGQDVTLRCDPISSHATLYWYQQALGQGPEFLTYFNYEAQPDKSGLPSDRFSAERPEGSISTLTIQRTEQRDSAMYRCASSLAPSRANTGELFFGEGSRLTVL.

The chain employs TRBV6-5 and TRBJ1-1; 9 bases agree with TRBD1. The CDR3 sequence is 15 residues long. J was trimmed by 1 base and V by 4 bases; bases with no gene match: 4. Germline CDR1 and CDR2: MNHEY and SVGAGI. The CDR3 spells CASSFDRGGNTEAFF. The DNA for the CDR3 is TGTGCCAGCAGTTTTGACAGGGGGGGGAACACTGAAGCTTTCTTT.

The J gene is TRBJ1-5, the V gene TRBV12-3 or TRBV12-4; D gene ambiguous. Trimming pared 2 bases from V and 6 bases from J, leaving 5 bases between. The CDR3 length is 12 residues. The CDR3 DNA reads TGTGCCAGCAGTTTAAATGCTCAGCCCCAGCATTTT. Translation gives CASSLNAQPQHF.

The sample holds one count of this clone. The V call is TRBV4-1, the J call TRBJ1-2; the D is unclear. Deletions cut 4 bases from V and 3 bases from J, with 12 bases between. The CDR3 runs to 14 residues. Germline V gene data show CDR1 as MGHRA and CDR2 as YSYEKL. For the CDR3, the DNA is TGCGCCAGCAGCCTCTACAGTTCTTACTATGGCTACACCTTC. Protein: CASSLYSSYYGYTF.

The rearrangement joins TRBV7-2 to TRBJ1-5; the D gene is possibly TRBD1 (6 bases). This CDR3 comprises 17 residues. From germline, CDR1 is SGHTA and CDR2 FQGNSA. The V end lost 1 base, the J end lost 0 bases, and 13 bases lay between the germline ends. CDR3 region: CASSLVTGAYSNQPQHF. The CDR3 DNA follows: TGTGCCAGCAGCTTAGTCACGGGGGCGTATAGCAATCAGCCCCAGCATTTT.

The V call is TRBV15, the J call TRBJ2-7; TRBD2 aligns across 9 bases. V gave up 1 base and J gave up 2 bases; unmatched junction bases: 6. The CDR3 runs to 16 residues. Germline values: CDR1 LNHNV, CDR2 YYDKDF (reference sequence). The CDR3 is CATSRGEREATYEQYF. Here the CDR3 DNA reads TGTGCCACCAGCAGAGGCGAGCGGGAGGCCACCTACGAGCAGTACTTC.

The chain employs TRBV14 and TRBJ2-1, with 12 bases that match TRBD2. There are 18 residues in the CDR3. V gave up 0 bases and J gave up 0 bases; unmatched junction bases: 3. Germline loops: CDR1 SGHDN, CDR2 FVKESK. The CDR3 nucleotides are TGTGCCAGCAGCCAAGATAGGGGACTAGCGGGCTCCTACAATGAGCAGTTCTTC. This gives the protein CASSQDRGLAGSYNEQFF.

This sequence joins TRBV2 and TRBJ2-7; TRBD2 matches at 9 bases. Trimming removed 6 bases from V and 3 bases from J; junction bases left unmatched: 6. CDR1 and CDR2 (germline): SNHLY, FYNNEI. The CDR3 is 14 residues long. The CDR3 loop is CASRNSGGHYEQYF. CDR3 nucleotides: TGTGCCAGCAGGAATAGCGGGGGACACTACGAGCAGTACTTC.

The V call is TRBV11-3, the J call TRBJ2-7; 7 bases match TRBD1. There are 16 residues in the CDR3. Germline V gene lookup returns CDR1 SGHNT and CDR2 YENEEA. V was pared by 5 bases and J by 0 bases, with 10 bases of the junction left unmatched. The CDR3 nucleotides read TGTGCCAGCAGCACAGGAGGTGGGACAGACTCCTACGAGCAGTACTTC. Amino acid sequence: CASSTGGGTDSYEQYF. Full variable domain (rest looked up from reference TRBV11-3 and TRBJ2-7): EAGVVQSPRYKIIEKKQPVAFWCNPISGHNTLYWYLQNLGQGPELLIRYENEEAVDDSQLPKDRFSAERLKGVDSTLKIQPAELGDSAVYLCASSTGGGTDSYEQYFGPGTRLTVT.

In this sample, this clone turned up many times. The chain employs TRBV2 and TRBJ1-6, with D possibly matching TRBD1 (5 bases). The germline V gene encodes CDR1 SNHLY and CDR2 FYNNEI. Trimming took 4 bases from V and 5 from J, leaving 12 bases between them. This CDR3 region has 15 residues. CDR3 in amino acids: CASSVGGGNNSPLHF. The CDR3 DNA follows: TGTGCCAGCAGTGTCGGTGGGGGTAATAATTCACCCCTCCACTTT.

This chain links TRBV4-3 with TRBJ2-4; D unclear. The V gene's germline CDR1 is LGHNA and CDR2 YSLEER. Trimming removed 0 bases at V and 3 bases at J, with 9 bases between. The CDR3 has 15 residues. The CDR3 here is CASSQDRVYKNIQYF. CDR3 nucleotides: TGCGCCAGCAGCCAAGATCGGGTCTACAAAAACATTCAGTACTTC.

V and J are TRBV4-2 and TRBJ2-3, with 8 bases aligning to TRBD2. V lost 1 base to trimming and J lost 1 base; unmatched junction nucleotides: 22. The CDR3 spans 22 residues. Per the germline V gene, CDR1 is LGHNA and CDR2 is YNFKEQ. DNA of the CDR3: TGTGCCAGCAGCCAAGTCTTCCAGTTCGTGTTGGGTAGCGGGATGCGCACAGATACGCAGTATTTT. Encoded protein: CASSQVFQFVLGSGMRTDTQYF.

This chain links TRBV4-1 with TRBJ2-7; 7 nucleotides agree with TRBD1. After removal of 1 base from V and 3 bases from J, the junction contained 12 bases not matched to a gene. This CDR3 contains 17 residues. Germline assignment: CDR1 MGHRA and CDR2 YSYEKL. The CDR3 DNA is TGCGCCAGCAGCCAAGGGTCCGCGCCAGGGGGTTACTACGAGCAGTACTTC. Protein: CASSQGSAPGGYYEQYF.

V is TRBV6-1 and J is TRBJ2-1; 9 bases are shared with TRBD1. The germline gives CDR1 MNHNS, CDR2 SASEGT. This CDR3 is 17 amino acids long. V dropped 0 bases and J dropped 5; count of bases not matched to a gene: 8. The CDR3 sequence is CASSEALPGQGNNEQFF. The DNA for the CDR3 is TGTGCCAGCAGTGAAGCTCTTCCGGGACAGGGAAACAATGAGCAGTTCTTC.

The rearrangement links TRBV6-1 to TRBJ1-1, with 8 positions matching TRBD1. Per the germline V gene, CDR1 is MNHNS and CDR2 is SASEGT. V shed 3 bases, J shed 5 bases, and the junction held 5 bases outside the gene matches. The CDR3 sequence is 14 residues long. CDR3 coding DNA: TGTGCCAGCAGTGACGGACAGGGAGAAACTGAAGCTTTCTTT. Protein sequence: CASSDGQGETEAFF.

This rearrangement joins TRBV4-3 to TRBJ1-1, with D hard to call. The CDR3 contains 15 residues. Germline CDR1 and CDR2: LGHNA and YSLEER. V lost 1 base and J 0 bases, leaving 9 bases between the germline ends. CDR3 in DNA: TGCGCCAGCAGCCAAGGGACTTTTATGAACACTGAAGCTTTCTTT. This gives the protein CASSQGTFMNTEAFF.

This clone was detected only a few times. V and J are TRBV19 and TRBJ2-2; no firm D call. Germline V lookup: CDR1 LNHDA, CDR2 SQIVND (reference sequence). The CDR3 is 14 residues long. Trimming took 6 bases from V and 4 from J, leaving 12 bases between them. DNA for the CDR3: TGTGCCAGTAGCCTCGGAGAGTTCACCGGGGAGCTGTTTTTT. It specifies CASSLGEFTGELFF. Supplemented by reference TRBV19 and TRBJ2-2, the full variable domain reads DGGITQSPKYLFRKEGQNVTLSCEQNLNHDAMYWYRQDPGQGLRLIYYSQIVNDFQKGDIAEGYSVSREKKESFPLTVTSAQKNPTAFYLCASSLGEFTGELFFGEGSRLTVL.

This clone was observed once. The rearrangement uses TRBV11-2 and TRBJ1-2; D call uncertain. V lost 0 bases and J lost 3, with 11 bases in between. This CDR3 is 15 amino acids long. Germline CDR1 and CDR2: SGHAT and FQNNGV. CDR3 in DNA: TGTGCCAGCAGCTTAGACTCGGCCCGGGACTATGGCTACACCTTC. This translates into CASSLDSARDYGYTF.

The chain employs TRBV7-2 and TRBJ1-5; D gene ambiguous. This CDR3 has 13 residues. Trimming took off 4 bases at V and 0 bases at J, with 4 bases between the two ends. CDR1 is SGHTA, CDR2 FQGNSA, per germline. CDR3 bases: TGTGCCAGCAGCTCCAATAGCAATCAGCCCCAGCATTTT. Its protein is CASSSNSNQPQHF.

V gene TRBV30 combines with J gene TRBJ2-7; maybe TRBD2 (5 bases). The V gene's germline CDR1 is GTSNPN and CDR2 SVGIG (reference sequence). This CDR3 comprises 11 residues. The CDR3 reads CALEVGPRQYF. The CDR3 nucleotides are TGTGCATTGGAGGTCGGGCCTCGGCAGTACTTC.

The V gene is TRBV24-1, the J gene TRBJ2-1, with D possibly being TRBD1 (6 bases). V dropped 4 bases and J dropped 5 bases, with 8 bases sitting between them. The CDR3 extends over 13 amino acids. CDR1 is KGHDR and CDR2 is SFDVKD in the germline V gene. The CDR3 is CATSEGHNNEQFF. Here the CDR3 DNA reads TGTGCCACCAGTGAGGGACATAACAATGAGCAGTTCTTC.

J is TRBJ2-3 and V is TRBV5-1; tentative D call: TRBD2 (6 bases). The germline V gene has CDR1 SGHRS and CDR2 YFSETQ. Trimming stripped 2 bases from V and 2 bases from J, with 12 bases between. The CDR3 has 15 residues. CDR3: CASSLGAGLTDTQYF. The CDR3 DNA reads as TGCGCCAGCAGCTTAGGAGCGGGTCTCACAGATACGCAGTATTTT.

The chain employs TRBV18 and TRBJ2-7; weak D call: TRBD1 (5 bases). Looked up from germline, CDR1 is KGHSH and CDR2 is LQKENI. CDR3 length: 14 residues. V was pared by 3 bases and J by 1 base, with 10 bases between. The DNA for the CDR3 is TGTGCCAGCTCACCCTCAGGGTTATCCTACGAGCAGTACTTC. This gives the protein CASSPSGLSYEQYF. Looking up the rest from reference TRBV18 and TRBJ2-7 gives the full variable domain: NAGVMQNPRHLVRRRGQEARLRCSPMKGHSHVYWYRQLPEEGLKFMVYLQKENIIDESGMPKERFSAEFPKEGPSILRIQQVVRGDSAAYFCASSPSGLSYEQYFGPGTRLTVT.

The genes are TRBV7-2 and TRBJ1-2, with 7 bases matching TRBD1. The J segment lost 3 bases and the V segment lost 3 bases, leaving 4 bases of the junction unmatched. The CDR3 has 14 residues. Per germline, CDR1 SGHTA and CDR2 FQGNSA. This CDR3 is CASSLRQGHYGYTF. The DNA for the CDR3 is TGTGCCAGCAGCTTGAGACAGGGACACTATGGCTACACCTTC.

This clone was detected a few times. The CDR3, as DNA: TGTGCCAGCAGCCATCTCCAGACGAACACTGAAGCTTTCTTT. Translating gives CASSHLQTNTEAFF. The chain links TRBV16 to TRBJ1-1; the D is unclear. The CDR3 spans 14 residues. Trimming took 3 bases from V and 1 from J, leaving 9 bases between them. Germline assignment: CDR1 KGHSY and CDR2 FQNENV.